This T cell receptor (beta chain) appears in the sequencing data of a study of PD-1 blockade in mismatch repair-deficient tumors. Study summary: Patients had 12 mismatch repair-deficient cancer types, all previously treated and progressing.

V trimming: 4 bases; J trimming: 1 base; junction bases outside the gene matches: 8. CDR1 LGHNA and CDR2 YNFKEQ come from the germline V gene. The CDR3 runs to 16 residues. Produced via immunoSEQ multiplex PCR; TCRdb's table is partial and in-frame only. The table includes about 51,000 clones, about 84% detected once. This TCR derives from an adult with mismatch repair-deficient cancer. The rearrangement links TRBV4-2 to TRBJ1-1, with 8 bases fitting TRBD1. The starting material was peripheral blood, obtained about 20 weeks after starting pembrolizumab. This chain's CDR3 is CASSRGQGRGNTEAFF. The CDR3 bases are TGTGCCAGCAGCCGTGGACAGGGAAGGGGGAACACTGAAGCTTTCTTT.